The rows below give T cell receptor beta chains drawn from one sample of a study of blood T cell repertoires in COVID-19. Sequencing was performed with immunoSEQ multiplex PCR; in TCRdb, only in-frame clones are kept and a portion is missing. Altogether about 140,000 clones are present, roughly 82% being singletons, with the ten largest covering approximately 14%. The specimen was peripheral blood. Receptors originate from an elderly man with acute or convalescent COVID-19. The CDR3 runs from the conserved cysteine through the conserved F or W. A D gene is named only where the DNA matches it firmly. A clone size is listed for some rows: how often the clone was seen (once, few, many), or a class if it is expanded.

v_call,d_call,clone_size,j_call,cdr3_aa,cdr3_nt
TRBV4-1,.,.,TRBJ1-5,CASSRAGYSNQPQHF,TGCGCCAGCAGCCGAGCAGGGTATAGCAATCAGCCCCAGCATTTT
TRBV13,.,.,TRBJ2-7,CASSLQDEQYF,TGTGCCAGCAGCTTACAGGACGAGCAGTACTTC
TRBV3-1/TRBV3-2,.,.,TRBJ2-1,CASSQNREKFF,TGTGCCAGCAGCCAAAACAGGGAAAAGTTCTTC
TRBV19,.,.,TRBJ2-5,CASSRSGETQYF,TGTGCCAGTAGTAGGTCAGGCGAGACCCAGTACTTC
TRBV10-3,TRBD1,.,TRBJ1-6,CAISVTGYNSPLHF,TGTGCCATCAGTGTGACAGGGTACAATTCACCCCTCCACTTT
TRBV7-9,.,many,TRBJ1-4,CASSRERAGFEKLFF,TGTGCCAGCAGCAGAGAGCGGGCGGGGTTCGAAAAACTGTTTTTT
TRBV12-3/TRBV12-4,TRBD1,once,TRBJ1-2,CASSPDRDYGYTF,TGTGCCAGCAGTCCCGACAGGGACTATGGCTACACCTTC
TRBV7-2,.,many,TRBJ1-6,CASSLLWAVNSPLHF,TGTGCCAGCAGCTTACTTTGGGCAGTCAATTCACCCCTCCACTTT
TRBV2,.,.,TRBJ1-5,CASSVGGVGQPQHF,TGTGCCAGCAGTGTTGGAGGGGTAGGCCAGCCCCAGCATTTT
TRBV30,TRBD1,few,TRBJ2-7,CAWSDWDRNSYEQYF,TGTGCCTGGAGTGACTGGGACAGGAATTCCTACGAGCAGTACTTC
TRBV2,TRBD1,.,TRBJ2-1,CASTDRGRGEQFF,TGTGCCAGCACCGACAGGGGGCGGGGTGAGCAGTTCTTC
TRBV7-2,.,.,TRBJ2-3,CASSAGQSADTQYF,TGTGCCAGCAGCGCCGGACAGTCGGCAGATACGCAGTATTTT
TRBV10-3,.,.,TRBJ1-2,CAISDEGGDGYTF,TGTGCCATCAGTGATGAGGGGGGGGATGGCTACACCTTC
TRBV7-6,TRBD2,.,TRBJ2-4,CASGESSGDIQYF,TGTGCCAGCGGAGAGTCTAGCGGGGACATTCAGTACTTC
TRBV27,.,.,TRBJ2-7,CASRSPGRYEQYF,TGTGCCAGCAGATCTCCGGGGAGGTACGAGCAGTACTTC
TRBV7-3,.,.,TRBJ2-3,CASSPSRSSTDTQYF,TGTGCCAGCAGCCCTTCGAGGTCTAGCACAGATACGCAGTATTTT
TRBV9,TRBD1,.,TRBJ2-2,CASSLSTGTAGELFF,TGTGCCAGCAGCCTTTCGACAGGGACGGCCGGGGAGCTGTTTTTT
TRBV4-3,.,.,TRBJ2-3,CASSQDRGDTQYF,TGCGCCAGCAGCCAAGACCGAGGGGATACGCAGTATTTT
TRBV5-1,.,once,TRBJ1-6,CASSLPDSLANSPLHF,TGCGCCAGCAGCTTGCCCGACAGTTTGGCGAATTCACCCCTCCACTTT
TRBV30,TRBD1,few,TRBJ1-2,CAFDTGGGYGYTF,TGTGCCTTCGACACAGGGGGCGGCTACGGCTACACCTTC
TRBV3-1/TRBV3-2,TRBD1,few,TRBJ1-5,CASSQGQINQPQHF,TGTGCCAGCAGCCAGGGACAGATAAATCAGCCCCAGCATTTT
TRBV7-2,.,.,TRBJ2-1,CASSFSGTSGGMNEQFF,TGTGCCAGCAGCTTCTCAGGGACCTCCGGCGGGATGAATGAGCAGTTCTTC
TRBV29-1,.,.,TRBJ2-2,CSVGSGYGGELFF,TGCAGCGTCGGCTCGGGGTATGGCGGGGAGCTGTTTTTT
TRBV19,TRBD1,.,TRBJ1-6,CATSPGTGGGYNSPLHF,TGTGCCACTAGTCCCGGGACAGGGGGGGGTTATAATTCACCCCTCCACTTT
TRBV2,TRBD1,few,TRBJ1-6,CASKSSQGSNPLHF,TGTGCCAGCAAGAGTTCACAGGGGAGCAATCCCCTCCACTTT
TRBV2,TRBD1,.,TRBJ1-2,CASRPGQGYYGYTF,TGTGCCAGCAGGCCGGGACAGGGGTACTATGGCTACACCTTC
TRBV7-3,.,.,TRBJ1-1,CASSQGSIVNTEAFF,TGTGCCAGCAGCCAAGGGAGCATAGTGAACACTGAAGCTTTCTTT
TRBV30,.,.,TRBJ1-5,CAWSGVYEEQPQHF,TGTGCCTGGAGTGGGGTTTACGAGGAACAGCCCCAGCATTTT
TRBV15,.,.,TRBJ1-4,CATSRDSGGFNEKLFF,TGTGCCACCAGCAGAGATTCGGGGGGATTCAATGAAAAACTGTTTTTT
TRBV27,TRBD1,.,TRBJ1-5,CASRLQGAGNQPQHF,TGTGCCAGCAGACTACAGGGGGCGGGCAATCAGCCCCAGCATTTT
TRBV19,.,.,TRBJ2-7,CASTRGTGYHEQYF,TGTGCCAGTACCCGCGGTACAGGGTACCACGAGCAGTACTTC
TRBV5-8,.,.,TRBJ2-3,CASGGQGWGTDTQYF,TGTGCCAGCGGCGGTCAGGGGTGGGGAACAGATACGCAGTATTTT
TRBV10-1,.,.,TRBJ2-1,CASSESIPGESYNEQFF,TGCGCCAGCAGTGAGTCTATCCCAGGGGAGTCCTACAATGAGCAGTTCTTC
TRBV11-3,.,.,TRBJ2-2,CASSPTAGELFF,TGTGCCAGCAGCCCCACGGCCGGGGAGCTGTTTTTT
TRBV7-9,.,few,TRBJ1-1,CASSVLSPPTEAFF,TGTGCCAGCAGCGTACTGTCGCCGCCGACTGAAGCTTTCTTT
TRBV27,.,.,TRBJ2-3,CASSPAFGTDTQYF,TGTGCCAGCAGTCCCGCGTTCGGCACAGATACGCAGTATTTT
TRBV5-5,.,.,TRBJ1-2,CASSPRPEGNYGYTF,TGTGCCAGCAGTCCCCGACCTGAGGGTAACTATGGCTACACCTTC
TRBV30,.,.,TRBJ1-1,CACSPETEAFF,TGTGCCTGTTCGCCCGAGACTGAAGCTTTCTTT
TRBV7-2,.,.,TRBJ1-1,CASRGQWNTEAFF,TGTGCCAGCAGAGGACAGTGGAACACTGAAGCTTTCTTT
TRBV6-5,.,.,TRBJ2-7,CASSTEAEQYF,TGTGCCAGCAGTACTGAAGCCGAGCAGTACTTC
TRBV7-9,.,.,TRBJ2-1,CASAAGDEQFF,TGTGCCAGCGCCGCCGGGGATGAGCAGTTCTTC
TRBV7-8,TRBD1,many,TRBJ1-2,CASSRQGAGGYTF,TGTGCCAGCAGCCGACAGGGGGCCGGTGGCTACACCTTC
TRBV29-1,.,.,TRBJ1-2,CSTGGDNYGYTF,TGCAGCACTGGGGGGGATAACTATGGCTACACCTTC
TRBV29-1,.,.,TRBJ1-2,CSVESAGDGYGYTF,TGCAGCGTTGAATCGGCAGGCGACGGCTATGGCTACACCTTC
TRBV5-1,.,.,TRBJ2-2,CASSLEAGDPGELFF,TGCGCCAGCAGCTTGGAGGCGGGCGACCCCGGGGAGCTGTTTTTT
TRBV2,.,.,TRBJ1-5,CASSGEGGQPQHF,TGTGCCAGCAGTGGAGAGGGTGGGCAGCCCCAGCATTTT
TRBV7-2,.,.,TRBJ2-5,CASSLAGARGETQYF,TGTGCCAGCAGCTTAGCGGGGGCGAGGGGGGAGACCCAGTACTTC
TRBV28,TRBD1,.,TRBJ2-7,CASRRQGLAYEQYF,TGTGCCAGCAGGAGACAGGGGCTGGCCTACGAGCAGTACTTC
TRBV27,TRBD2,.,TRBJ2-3,CASSLRARLAGGADTQYF,TGTGCCAGCAGTTTAAGGGCCCGACTAGCGGGGGGTGCAGATACGCAGTATTTT
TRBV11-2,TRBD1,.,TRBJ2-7,CASTHGQGRSYEQYF,TGTGCCAGCACCCATGGACAGGGAAGGTCCTACGAGCAGTACTTC
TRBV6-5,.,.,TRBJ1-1,CASSYSGRTEAFF,TGTGCCAGCAGTTACTCAGGGAGAACTGAAGCTTTCTTT